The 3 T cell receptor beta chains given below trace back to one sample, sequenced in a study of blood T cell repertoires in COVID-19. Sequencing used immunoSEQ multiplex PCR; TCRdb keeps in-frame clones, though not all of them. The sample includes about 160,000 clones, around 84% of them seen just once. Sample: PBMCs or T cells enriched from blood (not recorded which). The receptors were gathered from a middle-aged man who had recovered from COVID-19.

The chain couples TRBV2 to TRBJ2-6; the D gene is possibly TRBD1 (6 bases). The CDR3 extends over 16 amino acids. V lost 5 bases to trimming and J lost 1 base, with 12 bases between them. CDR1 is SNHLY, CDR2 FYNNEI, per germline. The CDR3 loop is CASSFQQGSGANVLTF. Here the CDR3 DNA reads TGTGCCAGCAGTTTCCAACAGGGATCTGGGGCCAACGTCCTGACTTTC.

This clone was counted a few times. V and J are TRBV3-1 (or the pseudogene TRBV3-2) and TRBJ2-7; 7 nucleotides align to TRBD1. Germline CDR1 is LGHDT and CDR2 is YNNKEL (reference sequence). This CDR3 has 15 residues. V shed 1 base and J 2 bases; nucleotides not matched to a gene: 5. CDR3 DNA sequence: TGTGCCAGCAGCCAAGGACAGGGTAGCCCCTACGAGCAGTACTTC. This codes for CASSQGQGSPYEQYF.

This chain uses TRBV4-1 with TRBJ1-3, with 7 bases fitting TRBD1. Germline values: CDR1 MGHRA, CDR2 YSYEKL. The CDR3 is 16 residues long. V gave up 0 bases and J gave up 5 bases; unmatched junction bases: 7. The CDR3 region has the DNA TGCGCCAGCAGCCAAGATCGGGACAGAGCTAGAAACACCATATATTTT. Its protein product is CASSQDRDRARNTIYF.